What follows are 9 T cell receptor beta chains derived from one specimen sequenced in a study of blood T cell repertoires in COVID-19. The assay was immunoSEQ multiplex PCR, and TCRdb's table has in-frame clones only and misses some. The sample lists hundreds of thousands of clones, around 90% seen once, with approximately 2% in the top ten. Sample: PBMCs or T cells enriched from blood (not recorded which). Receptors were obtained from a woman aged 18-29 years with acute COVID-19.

CDR3 sequence reads: CASSYPQGAQYF. CDR3 sequence (DNA): TGTGCCAGCAGTTACCCTCAGGGCGCCCAGTACTTC. The V call is TRBV6-2 or TRBV6-3, the J call TRBJ2-5, with a tentative D call TRBD1 (5 bases). The germline V gene has CDR1 MNHEY and CDR2 SVGEGT. V lost 2 bases and J lost 9, with 10 bases in between. This CDR3 spans 12 amino acids.

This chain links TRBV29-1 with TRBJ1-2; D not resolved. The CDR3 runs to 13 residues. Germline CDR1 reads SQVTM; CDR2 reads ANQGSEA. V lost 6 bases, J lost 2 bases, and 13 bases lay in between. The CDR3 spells CSVRETANYGYTF. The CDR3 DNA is TGCAGCGTGAGGGAGACCGCCAACTATGGCTACACCTTC.

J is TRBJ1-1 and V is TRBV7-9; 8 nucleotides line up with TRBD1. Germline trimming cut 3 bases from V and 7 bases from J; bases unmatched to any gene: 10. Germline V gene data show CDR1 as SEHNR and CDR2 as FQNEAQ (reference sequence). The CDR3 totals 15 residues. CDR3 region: CASSFSGGFGVEAFF. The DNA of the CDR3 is TGTGCCAGCAGCTTTTCAGGGGGCTTTGGTGTTGAAGCTTTCTTT.

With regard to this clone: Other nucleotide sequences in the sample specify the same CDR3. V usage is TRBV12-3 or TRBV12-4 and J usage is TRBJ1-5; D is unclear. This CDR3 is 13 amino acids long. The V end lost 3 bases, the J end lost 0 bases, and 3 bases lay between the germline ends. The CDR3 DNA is TGTGCCAGCAGTTTTAATAGCAATCAGCCCCAGCATTTT. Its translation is CASSFNSNQPQHF.

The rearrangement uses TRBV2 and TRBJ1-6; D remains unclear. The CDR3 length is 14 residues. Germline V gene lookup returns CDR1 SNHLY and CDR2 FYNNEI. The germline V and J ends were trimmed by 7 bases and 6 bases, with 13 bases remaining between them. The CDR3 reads CASTPKGGNSPLHF. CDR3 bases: TGTGCCAGCACCCCCAAGGGAGGTAATTCACCCCTCCACTTT.

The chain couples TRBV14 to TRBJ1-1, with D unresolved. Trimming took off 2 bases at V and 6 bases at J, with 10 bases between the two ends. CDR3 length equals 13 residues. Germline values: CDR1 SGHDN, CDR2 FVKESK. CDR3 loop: CASSQFPGAEAFF. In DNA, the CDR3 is TGTGCCAGCAGCCAATTCCCAGGCGCTGAAGCTTTCTTT.

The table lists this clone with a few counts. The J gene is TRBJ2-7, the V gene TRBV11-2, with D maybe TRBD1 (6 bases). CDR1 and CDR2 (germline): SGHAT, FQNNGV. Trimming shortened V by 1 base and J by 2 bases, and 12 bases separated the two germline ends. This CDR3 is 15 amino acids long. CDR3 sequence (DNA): TGTGCCAGCAGCTTAGCGGGACAACCTGCCTACGAGCAGTACTTC. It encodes CASSLAGQPAYEQYF.

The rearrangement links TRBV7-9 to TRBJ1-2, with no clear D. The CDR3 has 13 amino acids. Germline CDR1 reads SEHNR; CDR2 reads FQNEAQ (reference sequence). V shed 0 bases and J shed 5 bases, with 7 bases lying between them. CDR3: CASSLAEGYGYTF. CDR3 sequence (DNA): TGTGCCAGCAGCTTAGCTGAGGGATATGGCTACACCTTC. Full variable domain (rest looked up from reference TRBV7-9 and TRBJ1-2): DTGVSQNPRHKITKRGQNVTFRCDPISEHNRLYWYRQTLGQGPEFLTYFQNEAQLEKSRLLSDRFSAERPKGSFSTLEIQRTEQGDSAMYLCASSLAEGYGYTFGSGTRLTVV.

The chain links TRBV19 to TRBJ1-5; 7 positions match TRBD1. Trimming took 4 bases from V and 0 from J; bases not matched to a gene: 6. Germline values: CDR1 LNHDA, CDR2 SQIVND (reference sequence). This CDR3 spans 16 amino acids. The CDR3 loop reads CASSKQGTLSNQPQHF. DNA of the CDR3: TGTGCCAGTAGTAAACAGGGGACACTTAGCAATCAGCCCCAGCATTTT.